The sequence of this TCR beta chain was determined in a study of blood T cell repertoires in COVID-19. Study summary: Samples representing acute and convalescent COVID-19 were sourced from the United States, Italy and Spain. T cells, B-cell-depleted T cells, or PBMCs provided the cDNA or gDNA that served as material.

The authors' processing: From reference gene primer amplification, estimates of nucleated cell counts were derived. Assay: immunoSEQ multiplex PCR; the TCRdb copy retains only in-frame clones and omits some. The DNA was the basis for D and trimming; V, J and clone size are from that table. The table lists approximately 130,000 clones, approximately 86% of them singletons, with approximately 16% in the top ten. The length of the CDR3 is 11 residues. Trimming cost V 6 bases and J 9 bases; bases outside gene matches: 2. The V gene's germline CDR1 is MNHEY and CDR2 SMNVEV (reference sequence). The V and J genes are TRBV27 and TRBJ2-4; 7 bases are shared with TRBD2. This sequence originates from a woman aged 50 to 60 who had recovered from COVID-19. The sample comprised peripheral blood. The CDR3 DNA sequence: TGTGCCAGCAGGGGGGGGAGCATTCAGTACTTC. This sequence encodes CASRGGSIQYF.